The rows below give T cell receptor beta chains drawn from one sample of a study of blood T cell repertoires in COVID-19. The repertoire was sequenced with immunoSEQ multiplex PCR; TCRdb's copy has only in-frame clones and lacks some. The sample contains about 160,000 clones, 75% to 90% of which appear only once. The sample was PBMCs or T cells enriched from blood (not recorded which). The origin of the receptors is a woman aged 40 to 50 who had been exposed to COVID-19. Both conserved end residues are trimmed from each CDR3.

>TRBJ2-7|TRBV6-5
ASRPGTGAYEQY
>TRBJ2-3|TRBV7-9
ASSSTPREDTQY
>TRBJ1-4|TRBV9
ASSPRPEVREKLF
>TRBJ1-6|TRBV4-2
ASSGRDRNSPLH
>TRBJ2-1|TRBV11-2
ASSRTRDREKNEQF
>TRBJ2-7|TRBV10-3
AISYEDRSSYEQY
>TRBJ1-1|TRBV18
ASSPTMNGGTEAF
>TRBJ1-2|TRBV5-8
ASSLNREGYT
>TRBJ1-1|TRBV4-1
ASSRGHPPFFNTEAF
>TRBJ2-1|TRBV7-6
ASSSGTGGLAGDGEQF
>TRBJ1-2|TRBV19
ASSYTGTGALFYGYT
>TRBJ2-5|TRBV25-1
ASSHGQGQETQY
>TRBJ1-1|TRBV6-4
ASSSTGSNTEAF
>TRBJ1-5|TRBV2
ASSRGASLNQPQH
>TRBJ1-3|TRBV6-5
ASTKDRVGNTIY
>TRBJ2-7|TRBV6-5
ASSWGQGPYEQY
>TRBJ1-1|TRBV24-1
ATRQGTNTEAF
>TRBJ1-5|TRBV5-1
ASSTGQGVQPQH
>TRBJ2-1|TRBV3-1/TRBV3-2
ASSQGGLAYNEQF
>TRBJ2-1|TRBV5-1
ASSSNGAMGTSDEQF
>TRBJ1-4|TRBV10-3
AIREGQGEEKLF
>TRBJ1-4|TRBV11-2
ASSSGQGQRKLF
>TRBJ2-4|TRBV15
ATSRGYRGEAKNIQY
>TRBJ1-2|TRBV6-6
ASSLGGNYGYT
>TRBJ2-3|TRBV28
ATYAPGQGATDTQY
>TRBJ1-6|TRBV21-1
ASCPVWRGLSPLH
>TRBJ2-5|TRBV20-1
SASLGAYQETQY
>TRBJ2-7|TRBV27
ASSSPSLYHEQY
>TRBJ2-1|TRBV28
ASSFRPGTSGPNEQF
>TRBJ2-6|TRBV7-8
ASSQGSGANVLT
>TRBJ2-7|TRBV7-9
ASSLTSNIPNEQY
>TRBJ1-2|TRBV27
ASSSPGQNYGYT
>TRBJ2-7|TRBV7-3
ASSPDGYYEQY
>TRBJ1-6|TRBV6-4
ASSQDRGVSPLH
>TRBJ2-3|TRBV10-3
AKSTSGGDTQY
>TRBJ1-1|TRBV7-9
ASSLSSQRNTEAF
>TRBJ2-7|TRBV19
ASSKEVLTYEQY